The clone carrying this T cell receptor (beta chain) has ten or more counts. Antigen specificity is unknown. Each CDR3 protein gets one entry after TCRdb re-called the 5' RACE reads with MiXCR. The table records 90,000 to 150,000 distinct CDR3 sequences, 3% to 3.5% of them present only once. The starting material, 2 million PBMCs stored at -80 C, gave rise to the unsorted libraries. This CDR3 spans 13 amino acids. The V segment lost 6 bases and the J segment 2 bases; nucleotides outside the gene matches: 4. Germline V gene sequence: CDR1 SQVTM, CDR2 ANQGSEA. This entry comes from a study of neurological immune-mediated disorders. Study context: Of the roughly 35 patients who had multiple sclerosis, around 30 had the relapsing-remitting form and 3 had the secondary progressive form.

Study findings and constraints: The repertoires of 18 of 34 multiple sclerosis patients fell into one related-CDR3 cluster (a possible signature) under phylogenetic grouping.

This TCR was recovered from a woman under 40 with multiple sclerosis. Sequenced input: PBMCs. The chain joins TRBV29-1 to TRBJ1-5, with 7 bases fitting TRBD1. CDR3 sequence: CSVTGSGNQPQHF. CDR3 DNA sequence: TGCAGCGTGACAGGGAGCGGCAATCAGCCCCAGCATTTT.